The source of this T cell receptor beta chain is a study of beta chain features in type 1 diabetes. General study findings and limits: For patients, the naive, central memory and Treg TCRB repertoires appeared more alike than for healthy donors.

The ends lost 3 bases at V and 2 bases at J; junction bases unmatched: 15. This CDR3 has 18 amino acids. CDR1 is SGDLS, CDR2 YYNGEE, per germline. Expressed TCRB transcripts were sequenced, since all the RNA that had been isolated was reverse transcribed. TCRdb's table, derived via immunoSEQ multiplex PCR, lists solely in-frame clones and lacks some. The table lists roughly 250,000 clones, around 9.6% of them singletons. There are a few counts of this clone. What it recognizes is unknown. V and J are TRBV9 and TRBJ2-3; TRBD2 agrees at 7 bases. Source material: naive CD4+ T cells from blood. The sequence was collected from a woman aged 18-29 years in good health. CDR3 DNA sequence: TGTGCCAGCAGCGAGCCCCGCCCGAGAGCGGGGATCACAGATACGCAGTATTTT. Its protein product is CASSEPRPRAGITDTQYF.